Reported below is one T cell receptor (beta chain). Its recognized antigen is unknown. No much larger clone exists at a distance of one base, and base qualities are not known. Using the deep immunoSEQ assay, TCR CDR3 regions were amplified from genomic DNA by multiplex PCR. Extracted genomic DNA from each cell subset was distributed evenly across all wells of several immunoSEQ 96-well plates, and each plate was treated as a replicate. For sorted subsets, about 200 ng genomic DNA, equal to about 30,000 T cell genomes, was loaded into each replicate PCR. Purified libraries were measured with a Qubit 3.0 fluorometer, size-checked on a Bioanalyzer 2100, and measured again with the KAPA Library Quantification kit. Each immunoSEQ 96-well plate was sequenced on its own single-read 150-cycle Illumina NextSeq 550 flow cell. On the study's bioinformatics: Because the immunoSEQ output included only junctional sequences and no quality scores, the filtering could not be the same as the filtering used for full-length reads. To assign V/J genes and CDR3, sequences were annotated against IMGT germline references using PyIR, a Python wrapper for IgBLAST v1.9. Any read was removed if the V/J assignment was weak (E-value above 1e-6), the CDR3 was missing, or the read contained stop codons, out-of-frame junctions, or ambiguous translated residues. V3J clonotypes were defined as sequences sharing the same inferred V gene, J gene, and CDR3 amino acid sequence. To compute the percentage overlap between repertoires, the number of shared unique clonotypes was divided by the size of the smaller repertoire. Three approaches were used to assess repertoire richness: RTK rarefaction, the Chao1 estimator, and Recon v2.1 estimates of unobserved clonotypes. Generation probabilities were computed with OLGA for all TCRbeta clonotypes obtained by the gDNA method from a handful of donors. Not all clones reach the TCRdb copy of this immuneACCESS table, which keeps in-frame sequences only. Checked studies attribute under half of the gap to unresolved V genes and leave the rest unexplained. Clone size and V and J calls were adopted from that table, with D and trimming inferred from the DNA. The sample data list around 1,900,000 clones, and over 85% of these were observed just once. The ten largest make up under 2% of the sample.

The data belong to a study of shared clonotypes between healthy human individuals (dated by TCRdb to the early 2020s). Study-level background: A couple of women and three men aged 18 to 49 years were included in the cohort. For each donor, CD4 naive and CD4 memory were each run on three plates, CD8 naive on two plates, and CD8 memory on one plate. Each donor's leukapheresis produced roughly between roughly 0.85 and 9 billion PBMCs. The study deeply sequenced blood TCR repertoires of about 5 healthy adults to estimate repertoire size and the extent of clonotype sharing between individuals. To increase sequencing depth and limit assay-specific biases, TCR repertoire library preparation and sequencing were carried out by different laboratories using diverse techniques. What the authors observed across the whole study: Naive subsets generally had larger estimated clonotype richness than memory subsets. The small number of donors limited the genetic and exposure-history diversity represented. Rarefaction of sorted-subset datasets indicated incomplete sequencing despite the large sequencing depth. Only blood was sampled, and tissue TCR repertoires likely differ from those in blood. Sharing across several donors was observed for 5% to 6.5% of naive CD4, less than 4% of naive CD8, 2% to 2.5% of memory CD4, and around 0.42% of memory CD8 clonotypes. Pairwise subsampling indicated that sequencing depth was expected to affect the degree of clonotype sharing among donors. Compared with non-shared clonotypes, clonotypes shared by all four sorted-subset donors had higher generation probabilities.

CDR1 SGHTA and CDR2 FQGNSA were looked up in the germline V gene. The CDR3 goes from the cysteine to the phenylalanine over 17 residues. Only the CDR3 DNA stays, 51 bases, in frame from base 1. V loses 4 bases, J loses 0 bases, and the germline ends lie 16 bases apart. For the CD8 naive samples, CD45RO-negative cells were positively selected for CCR7, yielding a CD45RA+CCR7+ population from which TemRA cells were excluded. The donors were healthy, HIV-negative adults who had no recently reported acute infections or vaccinations. Every donor was a Caucasian adult residing in Nashville, Tennessee, USA. Blood was obtained by leukapheresis, after which PBMCs were separated by Ficoll-Histopaque density gradient centrifugation and cryopreserved in liquid nitrogen vapor phase. Analytical flow cytometry was used to check the purity and quantity of every magnetically sorted T cell population. Each sorted fraction had its genomic DNA isolated and then quantified by UV absorbance on a Nanodrop 2000c.

The chain employs TRBV7-2 and TRBJ2-4; the D gene is perhaps TRBD1, on 6 matching bases. Sample: naive CD8+ T cells from PBMCs. This specimen's cell subset or site label, interpreted: CD45RA+CCR7+. The TCR sequence derives from a man younger than 30 in good health. Some clones in this sample may be carry-over from other donors' samples. The DNA sequence reads TGTGCCAGCAGCTCAGGGGACCTCAGACTAGCCAAAAACATTCAGTACTTC. This gives the protein CASSSGDLRLAKNIQYF. The entire variable domain, with the stretches around the CDR3 drawn from the reference TRBV7-2 and TRBJ2-4 proteins, is GAGVSQSPSNKVTEKGKDVELRCDPISGHTALYWYRQSLGQGLEFLIYFQGNSAPDKSGLPSDRFSAERTGGSVSTLTIQRTQQEDSAVYLCASSSGDLRLAKNIQYFGAGTRLSVL.